The 8 T cell receptor beta chains presented below share a single source sample, sequenced in a study of blood T cell repertoires in COVID-19. Profiling relied on immunoSEQ multiplex PCR, and the TCRdb table lists in-frame clones only, not all of them. The data contain around 400,000 clones, around 92% of them singletons. Material for sequencing was PBMCs or T cells enriched from blood (not recorded which). The receptors shown here come from a woman in her twenties or thirties who had recovered from COVID-19.

This sequence joins TRBV20-1 and TRBJ2-5; D unresolved. Germline V lookup: CDR1 DFQATT, CDR2 SNEGSKA (reference sequence). Trimming took 8 bases from V and 1 from J, leaving 8 bases between them. This CDR3 comprises 11 residues. Here the CDR3 reads CSRGFQETQYF. In nucleotides, the CDR3 is TGCAGTCGAGGCTTCCAAGAGACCCAGTACTTC.

The rearrangement links TRBV5-1 to TRBJ2-1; 9 positions agree with TRBD2. The CDR3 runs to 18 residues. Germline CDR1 SGHRS, CDR2 YFSETQ. Trimming took 0 bases from V and 6 from J; bases not matched to a gene: 13. CDR3 DNA sequence: TGCGCCAGCAGCTTGGCCTGGAGCTACGCGGGAGGGCGCAATGAGCAGTTCTTC. Amino acids: CASSLAWSYAGGRNEQFF.

Only a few counts were recorded for this clone. The chain uses TRBV7-6 and TRBJ2-7; D is possibly TRBD1 (5 bases). The germline V gene encodes CDR1 SGHVS and CDR2 FNYEAQ. Between the trimmed V and J ends, which lost 5 bases and 4 bases, there was a span of 24 bases. The CDR3 has 17 residues. The CDR3 loop reads CASSPGQIQEIWYEQYF. The CDR3 region has the DNA TGTGCCAGCAGCCCTGGGCAAATACAGGAAATTTGGTACGAGCAGTACTTC.

The V gene is TRBV20-1, the J gene TRBJ1-2; no clear D. CDR1 and CDR2 from the germline V gene are DFQATT and SNEGSKA (reference sequence). The V end lost 3 bases, the J end lost 3 bases, and 14 bases lay between the germline ends. The CDR3 spans 14 residues. The CDR3 sequence is CSASPLSGHYGYTF. CDR3 nucleotides: TGCAGTGCTAGTCCGTTGAGCGGACACTATGGCTACACCTTC.

On this clone itself: The sample carries other DNA sequences with the same CDR3. The chain uses TRBV5-1 and TRBJ2-2; D possibly corresponds to TRBD1 (6 bases). The CDR3 is 15 residues long. Per germline, CDR1 SGHRS and CDR2 YFSETQ. The V and J ends lost 2 bases and 0 bases respectively, with 8 bases between them. The CDR3 spells CASSFTGSNTGELFF. The CDR3 DNA is TGCGCCAGCAGCTTCACAGGGTCGAACACCGGGGAGCTGTTTTTT.

The V gene is TRBV11-3, the J gene TRBJ2-7, with TRBD1 identical over 7 bases. Germline V gene data show CDR1 as SGHNT and CDR2 as YENEEA. The ends lost 2 bases at V and 1 base at J; junction bases unmatched: 5. The CDR3 consists of 15 residues. The CDR3 coding sequence is TGTGCCAGCAGCTTACAACCGGGACAGTCCTACGAGCAGTACTTC. This gives the protein CASSLQPGQSYEQYF.

The rearrangement uses TRBV14 and TRBJ2-1; 10 bases match TRBD1. CDR1 and CDR2 (germline): SGHDN, FVKESK. The CDR3 is 13 residues long. V lost 6 bases, J lost 6 bases, and 2 bases stayed unmatched. CDR3 bases: TGTGCCAGCAGACGGACAGGGGGCAATGAGCAGTTCTTC. Residues: CASRRTGGNEQFF.

The CDR3 coding sequence is TGTGCCAGCAGCTTTGGGACACCCAATCAGCCCCAGCATTTT. Translating it yields CASSFGTPNQPQHF. The V and J genes are TRBV7-2 and TRBJ1-5, with a tentative D call TRBD1 (6 bases). Deletions cut 3 bases from V and 3 bases from J, with 9 bases between. This CDR3 has 14 amino acids. Germline V gene data show CDR1 as SGHTA and CDR2 as FQGNSA. Filled out from reference TRBV7-2 and TRBJ1-5, the complete variable domain reads GAGVSQSPSNKVTEKGKDVELRCDPISGHTALYWYRQSLGQGLEFLIYFQGNSAPDKSGLPSDRFSAERTGGSVSTLTIQRTQQEDSAVYLCASSFGTPNQPQHFGDGTRLSIL.